This T cell receptor (beta chain) comes out of a study of blood T cell repertoires in COVID-19. Study at large: Samples of COVID-19 (acute and convalescent) were obtained from the United States, Italy and Spain. T cells, B-cell-depleted T cells, or PBMCs supplied cDNA or gDNA.

Original processing notes: Counts of nucleated cells, estimated from reference gene primer amplification, were obtained. Repertoires were generated with immunoSEQ multiplex PCR, while TCRdb's copy carries only in-frame clones and drops some. That table is the source of V, J and clone size, and D and trimming were worked out from the DNA. The profile shows 50,000 to 70,000 clones, 91% of them singletons. The CDR3 has 13 amino acids. Trimming left V 7 bases short and J 5 bases short, with 11 bases between. This clonotype originated in a man in his sixties with acute or convalescent COVID-19. The sample comprised peripheral blood. This chain joins TRBV12-3 or TRBV12-4 and TRBJ1-4; D possibly corresponds to TRBD1 (6 bases). In DNA, the CDR3 is TGTGCCAGCACCTGGACAGTCAATGAAAAACTGTTTTTT. Translated: CASTWTVNEKLFF.